The 21 T cell receptor beta chains presented below share a single source sample, sequenced in a study of cytomegalovirus exposure and HLA in healthy donors. The PCR ran on 60 Vbeta and 13 Jbeta primers. TCRdb's table, derived via immunoSEQ multiplex PCR, lists solely in-frame clones and lacks some. The repertoire has 170,000 or so clones, about three quarters of them found once; the top ten carry about 4%. Sequencing was performed on PBMCs. The receptor source for this set is a woman aged 55-70 years in good health and CMV-seropositive.

In its sample, this clone was seen a few times. V usage is TRBV5-1 and J usage is TRBJ1-6; D is possibly TRBD1 (6 bases). Looked up from germline, CDR1 is SGHRS and CDR2 is YFSETQ. The CDR3 contains 13 residues. With 5 bases removed from V and 7 bases from J, the gap between germline ends came to 10 bases. The CDR3 sequence: CASRLQGNSPLHF. CDR3 sequence (DNA): TGCGCCAGCAGGTTGCAGGGGAATTCACCCCTCCACTTT.

This chain joins TRBV11-2 and TRBJ2-5; D unclear. V was pared by 2 bases and J by 3 bases, with 22 bases between. Germline V gives CDR1 SGHAT, CDR2 FQNNGV. The CDR3 totals 18 residues. CDR3 in DNA: TGTGCCAGCAGCTTAAAAAAGGCGGAAATATTCCGGAAAGAGACCCAGTACTTC. It yields the protein CASSLKKAEIFRKETQYF.

The V call is TRBV6-5, the J call TRBJ2-1, with 9 bases fitting TRBD1. The trim removed 6 bases at V and 5 bases at J, leaving 5 bases unmatched. Per germline, CDR1 MNHEY and CDR2 SVGAGI. This CDR3 is 14 amino acids long. The CDR3 DNA follows: TGTGCCAGCAGCCGGGACAGGGCAAACAATGAGCAGTTCTTC. This sequence encodes CASSRDRANNEQFF.

The gene calls are TRBV9 and TRBJ2-3; no definite D call. The CDR3 covers 16 residues. CDR1 is SGDLS, CDR2 YYNGEE, per germline. V gave up 7 bases and J gave up 2 bases, with 20 bases separating them. CDR3 amino acids: CASVSKRLPHTDTQYF. The DNA of the CDR3 is TGTGCCAGCGTTAGCAAGCGACTGCCCCACACAGATACGCAGTATTTT.

This chain links TRBV7-9 with TRBJ1-2; D possibly corresponds to TRBD1 (5 bases). Deletions cut 5 bases from V and 4 bases from J, with 14 bases between. The length of the CDR3 is 14 residues. Germline loops: CDR1 SEHNR, CDR2 FQNEAQ (reference sequence). CDR3 residues: CASSPSAGGYGYTF. The CDR3 DNA is TGTGCCAGCAGCCCCTCCGCGGGGGGCTATGGCTACACCTTC. The full variable domain, completed using reference TRBV7-9 and TRBJ1-2, is DTGVSQNPRHKITKRGQNVTFRCDPISEHNRLYWYRQTLGQGPEFLTYFQNEAQLEKSRLLSDRFSAERPKGSFSTLEIQRTEQGDSAMYLCASSPSAGGYGYTFGSGTRLTVV.

The V and J genes are TRBV18 and TRBJ1-3; TRBD1 might be the D (6 bases). The CDR3 has 14 amino acids. Germline V gives CDR1 KGHSH, CDR2 LQKENI. V lost 9 bases to trimming and J lost 0 bases, with 12 bases between them. The CDR3, as DNA: TGTGCCAGGCAGGGGACAACCTCTGGAAACACCATATATTTT. It yields the protein CARQGTTSGNTIYF.

V is TRBV29-1 and J is TRBJ1-1, with D perhaps TRBD1 (5 bases). The ends were cut back, 0 bases at V and 2 bases at J, with 10 bases in the middle. Germline CDR1 is SQVTM and CDR2 is ANQGSEA. There are 14 residues in the CDR3. The CDR3 is CSVEERGFNTEAFF. In DNA form, the CDR3 reads TGCAGCGTTGAAGAAAGGGGATTCAACACTGAAGCTTTCTTT.

J is TRBJ1-3 and V is TRBV28; TRBD1 aligns across 11 bases. Unmatched junction bases numbered 3, after V lost 2 bases and J lost 0 bases. The CDR3 has 17 residues. Germline CDR1 MDHEN, CDR2 SYDVKM. The CDR3 nucleotides are TGTGCCAGCAGTTTAGGACAGGGGGCAAGCTCTGGAAACACCATATATTTT. Amino acids: CASSLGQGASSGNTIYF.

The gene calls are TRBV7-2 and TRBJ2-3; 7 bases agree with TRBD1. The length of the CDR3 is 14 residues. Unmatched junction bases numbered 4, after V lost 4 bases and J lost 3 bases. Germline V CDR1 and CDR2: SGHTA, FQGNSA. The CDR3 here is CASSSPDRTDTQYF. The CDR3 DNA is TGTGCCAGCAGCTCACCGGACAGGACAGATACGCAGTATTTT.

This clone was seen just once. The rearrangement uses TRBV18 and TRBJ1-1, with D hard to call. This CDR3 contains 16 residues. Germline CDR1 reads KGHSH; CDR2 reads LQKENI. Trimming stripped 3 bases from V and 5 bases from J, with 19 bases between. CDR3: CASSPLTRPWWTEAFF. CDR3 coding DNA: TGTGCCAGCTCACCTCTGACACGGCCCTGGTGGACTGAAGCTTTCTTT.

This clone has only a few counts. The J gene is TRBJ2-1, the V gene TRBV7-9; 9 bases agree with TRBD2. The length of the CDR3 is 15 residues. V lost 5 bases, J lost 7 bases, and 9 bases stayed unmatched. Germline CDR1 SEHNR, CDR2 FQNEAQ (reference sequence). In DNA, the CDR3 is TGTGCCAGCAGCCAAGAGCGGGGGGCGCGGAATGAGCAGTTCTTC. The encoded protein is CASSQERGARNEQFF.

V is TRBV28 and J is TRBJ2-7, with unresolved D. CDR3 length: 12 residues. The V end lost 4 bases, the J end lost 0 bases, and 4 bases lay between the germline ends. CDR1 and CDR2 (germline): MDHEN, SYDVKM. The CDR3 nucleotides are TGTGCCAGCAGTTCTAGCTCCTACGAGCAGTACTTC. Its translation: CASSSSSYEQYF.

The J gene is TRBJ1-1, the V gene TRBV5-1; possible D gene TRBD1, 6 bases. The CDR3 totals 15 residues. Looked up from germline, CDR1 is SGHRS and CDR2 is YFSETQ. Trimming shortened V by 3 bases and J by 8 bases, and 20 bases separated the two germline ends. The CDR3 DNA reads TGCGCCAGCAGCTCGGACGGGACACCTACCGCCGAAGCTTTCTTT. Translated, it gives CASSSDGTPTAEAFF.

This sequence joins TRBV30 and TRBJ2-7; D gene ambiguous. V lost 2 bases and J lost 3, with 5 bases in between. There are 11 residues in the CDR3. Germline CDR1 is GTSNPN and CDR2 is SVGIG (reference sequence). The CDR3 region is CAWSSSYEQYF. For the CDR3, the DNA is TGTGCCTGGAGTTCCAGCTACGAGCAGTACTTC.

The chain joins TRBV18 to TRBJ2-7, with 7 bases fitting TRBD1. This CDR3 spans 14 amino acids. Germline V CDR1 and CDR2: KGHSH, LQKENI. The V and J ends lost 6 bases and 0 bases, in that order; junction bases with no gene match: 5. The chain's CDR3 is CASSMDRRSYEQYF. The CDR3 nucleotides are TGTGCCAGCTCCATGGACAGGCGCTCCTACGAGCAGTACTTC.

The chain couples TRBV5-1 to TRBJ2-6; D might be TRBD2 (6 bases). Trimming shortened V by 0 bases and J by 0 bases, and 16 bases separated the two germline ends. This CDR3 comprises 19 residues. From germline, CDR1 is SGHRS and CDR2 YFSETQ. The chain's CDR3 is CASSLGGLARFSGANVLTF. In DNA form, the CDR3 reads TGCGCCAGCAGCTTGGGCGGGCTAGCGCGGTTCTCTGGGGCCAACGTCCTGACTTTC. The full variable domain, in which reference TRBV5-1 and TRBJ2-6 provide the parts outside the CDR3, is KAGVTQTPRYLIKTRGQQVTLSCSPISGHRSVSWYQQTPGQGLQFLFEYFSETQRNKGNFPGRFSGRQFSNSRSEMNVSTLELGDSALYLCASSLGGLARFSGANVLTFGAGSRLTVL.

The genes are TRBV5-4 and TRBJ1-2; D remains ambiguous. The CDR3 is 16 amino acids. The germline V gene encodes CDR1 SGHNT and CDR2 YYREEE (reference sequence). Trimming took 4 bases from V and 2 from J, leaving 18 bases between them. The CDR3 nucleotides are TGTGCCAGCAGCCGGGGTTCGGTGGCGGGGAACTATGGCTACACCTTC. Translating gives CASSRGSVAGNYGYTF.

The chain has TRBV5-4 and TRBJ1-6; TRBD1 agrees at 8 bases. V lost 4 bases to trimming and J lost 8 bases; unmatched junction nucleotides: 8. Germline V CDR1 and CDR2: SGHNT, YYREEE (reference sequence). CDR3 length: 15 residues. As DNA, the CDR3 is TGTGCCAGCAGCAATACAGGGGGTACATATTCACCCCTCCACTTT. Amino acids: CASSNTGGTYSPLHF.

The V gene is TRBV30, the J gene TRBJ2-7, with a possible D match to TRBD1 (6 bases). V dropped 0 bases and J dropped 5 bases, with 14 bases sitting between them. There are 14 residues in the CDR3. Germline loops: CDR1 GTSNPN, CDR2 SVGIG (reference sequence). As DNA, the CDR3 is TGTGCCTGGAGTGTACACAGGGTACGTCACGAGCAGTACTTC. Protein: CAWSVHRVRHEQYF.

Remarks on this clone: The same CDR3 is also encoded by other DNA sequences in this sample. The chain recombines TRBV9 with TRBJ2-3, with 14 nucleotides matching TRBD2. CDR1 is SGDLS, CDR2 YYNGEE, per germline. The CDR3 has 17 residues. V lost 0 bases and J lost 1; bases outside the gene matches: 1. This CDR3 reads CASSVATSGRGTDTQYF. In nucleotides, the CDR3 is TGTGCCAGCAGCGTAGCGACTAGCGGGAGGGGCACAGATACGCAGTATTTT. The variable domain in full, with the rest retrieved from reference TRBV9 and TRBJ2-3, is DSGVTQTPKHLITATGQRVTLRCSPRSGDLSVYWYQQSLDQGLQFLIQYYNGEERAKGNILERFSAQQFPDLHSELNLSSLELGDSALYFCASSVATSGRGTDTQYFGPGTRLTVL.

The chain employs TRBV18 and TRBJ1-5; D perhaps matches TRBD1 (5 bases). CDR3 length equals 15 residues. Per germline, CDR1 KGHSH and CDR2 LQKENI. V was clipped by 8 bases and J by 6 bases, with 20 bases between them. DNA for the CDR3: TGTGCCAGCGGACCGGCAGGGAGGTACGGTCAGCCCCAGCATTTT. Protein sequence: CASGPAGRYGQPQHF.